This T cell receptor (beta chain) is from a study of long-term antiretroviral therapy in people with HIV. The CDR3 length is 16 residues. Germline assignment: CDR1 SEHNR and CDR2 FQNEAQ (reference sequence). The ends lost 2 bases at V and 6 bases at J; junction bases unmatched: 5. Survey level was the resolution at which the v3.0 immunoSEQ assay ran. The method was immunoSEQ multiplex PCR; TCRdb's version includes in-frame clones alone and lacks a portion of them. The sample yields 25,000 to 30,000 clones, more than 80% seen once. This sequence originates from a woman between 40 and 50 years old with HIV. The sequencing here drew on unsorted PBMCs, taken 5 to 5.5 years after starting antiretroviral therapy. This chain connects TRBV7-9 to TRBJ2-1; TRBD2 matches at 12 bases. The chain's CDR3 is CASSLLAGGRSNEQFF. CDR3 sequence (DNA): TGTGCCAGCAGCTTACTAGCGGGGGGGCGCAGCAATGAGCAGTTCTTC.